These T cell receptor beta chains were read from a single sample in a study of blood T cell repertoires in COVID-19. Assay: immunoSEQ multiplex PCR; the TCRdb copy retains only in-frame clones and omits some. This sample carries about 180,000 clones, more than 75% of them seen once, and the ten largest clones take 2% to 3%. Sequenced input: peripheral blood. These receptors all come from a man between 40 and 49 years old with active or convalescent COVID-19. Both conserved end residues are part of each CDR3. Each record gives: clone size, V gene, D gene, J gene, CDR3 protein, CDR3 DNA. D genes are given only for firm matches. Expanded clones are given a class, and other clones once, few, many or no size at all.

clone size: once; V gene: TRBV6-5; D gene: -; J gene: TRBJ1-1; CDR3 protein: CASSRHMNTEAFF; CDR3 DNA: TGTGCCAGCAGTCGACATATGAACACTGAAGCTTTCTTT
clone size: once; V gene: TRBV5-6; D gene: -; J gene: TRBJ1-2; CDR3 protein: CASSLWETYANYGYTF; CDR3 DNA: TGTGCCAGCAGCTTGTGGGAGACTTACGCTAACTATGGCTACACCTTC
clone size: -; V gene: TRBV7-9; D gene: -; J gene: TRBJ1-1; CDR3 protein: CASSLVSGNTEAFF; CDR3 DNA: TGTGCCAGCAGCTTAGTGTCAGGGAACACTGAAGCTTTCTTT
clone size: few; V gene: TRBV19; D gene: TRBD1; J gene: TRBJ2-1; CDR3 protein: CASRTDGQGAYNEQFF; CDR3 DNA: TGTGCCAGCCGTACCGACGGACAGGGGGCCTACAATGAGCAGTTCTTC
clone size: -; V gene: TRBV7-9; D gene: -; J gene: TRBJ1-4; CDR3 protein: CASSSFGRAGEKLFF; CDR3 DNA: TGTGCCAGCAGCTCCTTTGGGAGGGCCGGAGAAAAACTGTTTTTT
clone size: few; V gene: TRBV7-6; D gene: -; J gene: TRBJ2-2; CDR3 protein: CASSRGSGLGTGELFF; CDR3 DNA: TGTGCCAGCAGCCGCGGGTCAGGCCTGGGGACCGGGGAGCTGTTTTTT
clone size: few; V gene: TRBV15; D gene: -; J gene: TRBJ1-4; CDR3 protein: CATSRVPEKLFF; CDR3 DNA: TGTGCCACCAGCAGAGTTCCAGAAAAACTGTTTTTT
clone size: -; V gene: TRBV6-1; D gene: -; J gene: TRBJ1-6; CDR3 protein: CASSEVGASSYNSPLHF; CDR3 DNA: TGTGCCAGCAGTGAAGTGGGAGCGAGCTCCTATAATTCACCCCTCCACTTT
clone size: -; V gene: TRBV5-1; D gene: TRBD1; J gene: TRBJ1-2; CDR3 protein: CASSAGTAETYGYTF; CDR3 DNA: TGCGCCAGCAGCGCCGGGACAGCGGAAACCTATGGCTACACCTTC
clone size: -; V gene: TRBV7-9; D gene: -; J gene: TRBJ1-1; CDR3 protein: CASSLRQENTEAFF; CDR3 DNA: TGTGCCAGCAGCTTAAGACAGGAGAACACTGAAGCTTTCTTT
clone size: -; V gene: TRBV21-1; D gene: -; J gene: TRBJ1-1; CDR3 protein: CASTKGYRFEAFF; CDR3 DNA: TGTGCCAGCACCAAGGGTTACAGGTTCGAAGCTTTCTTT
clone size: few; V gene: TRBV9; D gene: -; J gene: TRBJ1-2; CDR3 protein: CASSVDAGETNYGYTF; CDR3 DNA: TGTGCCAGCAGCGTAGACGCGGGGGAAACTAACTATGGCTACACCTTC
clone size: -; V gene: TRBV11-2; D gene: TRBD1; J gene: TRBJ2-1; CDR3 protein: CASSSWTGDENEQFF; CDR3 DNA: TGTGCCAGCAGCTCCTGGACAGGGGATGAGAATGAGCAGTTCTTC
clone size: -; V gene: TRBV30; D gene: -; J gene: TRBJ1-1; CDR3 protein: CAWSVRRGEAFF; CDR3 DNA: TGTGCCTGGAGTGTCAGGAGGGGTGAAGCTTTCTTT
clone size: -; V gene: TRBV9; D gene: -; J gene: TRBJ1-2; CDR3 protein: CASSVGVGGDYGYTF; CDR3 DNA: TGTGCCAGCAGCGTAGGTGTAGGGGGGGACTATGGCTACACCTTC
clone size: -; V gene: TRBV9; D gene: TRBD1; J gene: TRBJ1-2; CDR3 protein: CASSVGQGGNSGGGYTF; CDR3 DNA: TGTGCCAGCAGCGTAGGACAGGGCGGCAACTCAGGGGGTGGCTACACCTTC
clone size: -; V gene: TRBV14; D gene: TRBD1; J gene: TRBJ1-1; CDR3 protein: CASSRTGMNTEAFF; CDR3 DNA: TGTGCCAGCAGCCGGACAGGGATGAACACTGAAGCTTTCTTT
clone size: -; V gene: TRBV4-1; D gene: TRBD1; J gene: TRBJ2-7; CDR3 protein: CASSQTGTGNYEQYF; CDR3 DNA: TGCGCCAGCAGCCAGACCGGGACAGGCAACTACGAGCAGTACTTC
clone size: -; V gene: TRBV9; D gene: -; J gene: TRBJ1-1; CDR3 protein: CASSASGNTEAFF; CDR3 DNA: TGTGCCAGCAGCGCTAGCGGGAACACTGAAGCTTTCTTT
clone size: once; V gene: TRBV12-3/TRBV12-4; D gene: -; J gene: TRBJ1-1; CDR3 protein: CASSLGETEAFF; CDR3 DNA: TGTGCCAGCAGTTTAGGGGAGACTGAAGCTTTCTTT
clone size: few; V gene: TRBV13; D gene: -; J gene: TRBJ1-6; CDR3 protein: CASSLGGLDSPLHF; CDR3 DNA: TGTGCCAGCAGCCTGGGGGGGCTCGATTCACCCCTCCACTTT
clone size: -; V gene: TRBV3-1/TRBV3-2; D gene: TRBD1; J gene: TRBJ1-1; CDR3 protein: CASSPGASRGANTEAFF; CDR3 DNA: TGTGCCAGCAGCCCTGGGGCGAGCAGGGGGGCGAACACTGAAGCTTTCTTT
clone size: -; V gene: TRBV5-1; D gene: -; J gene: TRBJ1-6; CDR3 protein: CASSLVGRGALASYNSPLHF; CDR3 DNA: TGCGCCAGCAGCTTGGTGGGGCGGGGGGCTCTGGCCTCCTATAATTCACCCCTCCACTTT
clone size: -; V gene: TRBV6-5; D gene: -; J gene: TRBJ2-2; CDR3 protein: CASRRAASGELFF; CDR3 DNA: TGTGCCAGCAGGCGGGCTGCGTCAGGGGAGCTGTTTTTT
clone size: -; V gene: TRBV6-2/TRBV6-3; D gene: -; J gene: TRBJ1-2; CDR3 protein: CASSFHDSEGYTF; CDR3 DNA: TGTGCCAGCAGTTTTCACGACAGTGAAGGCTACACCTTC
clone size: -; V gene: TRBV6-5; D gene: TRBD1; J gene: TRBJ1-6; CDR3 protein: CASSFSGQGNSPLHF; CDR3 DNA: TGTGCCAGCAGTTTCTCTGGACAGGGTAATTCACCCCTCCACTTT
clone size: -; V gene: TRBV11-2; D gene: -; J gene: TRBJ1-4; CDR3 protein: CASSSTGIYGEKLFF; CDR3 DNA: TGTGCCAGCAGCTCTACAGGGATTTACGGTGAAAAACTGTTTTTT
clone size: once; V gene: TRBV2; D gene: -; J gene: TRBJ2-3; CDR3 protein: CASSARQYTDTQYF; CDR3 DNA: TGTGCCAGCAGTGCAAGACAGTACACAGATACGCAGTATTTT
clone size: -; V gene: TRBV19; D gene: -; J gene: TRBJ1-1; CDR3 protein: CASSSTELNTEAFF; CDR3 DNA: TGTGCCAGTAGTTCGACAGAGTTGAACACTGAAGCTTTCTTT
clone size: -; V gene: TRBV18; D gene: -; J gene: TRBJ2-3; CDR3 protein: CASSPQFRDTDTQYF; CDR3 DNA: TGTGCCAGCTCACCCCAATTCAGGGACACAGATACGCAGTATTTT
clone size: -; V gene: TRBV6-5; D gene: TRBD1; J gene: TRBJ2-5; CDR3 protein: CASRRTGVQETQYF; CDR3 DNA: TGTGCCAGCAGGAGGACAGGGGTTCAAGAGACCCAGTACTTC
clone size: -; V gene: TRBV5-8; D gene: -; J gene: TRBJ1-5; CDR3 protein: CASSFRGQPQHF; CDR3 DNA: TGTGCCAGCAGCTTTAGGGGTCAGCCCCAGCATTTT
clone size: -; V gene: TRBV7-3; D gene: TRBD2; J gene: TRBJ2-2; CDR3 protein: CANEGGYTGELFF; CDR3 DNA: TGTGCCAATGAGGGAGGGTACACCGGGGAGCTGTTTTTT
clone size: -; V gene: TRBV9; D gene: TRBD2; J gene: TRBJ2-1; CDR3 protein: CASSGVAGGRGNEQFF; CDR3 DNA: TGTGCCAGCAGCGGGGTAGCGGGGGGCAGGGGGAATGAGCAGTTCTTC
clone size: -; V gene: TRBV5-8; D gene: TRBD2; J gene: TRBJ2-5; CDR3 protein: CASSLRGGRTQYF; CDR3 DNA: TGTGCCAGCAGCTTGCGGGGGGGCCGGACCCAGTACTTC
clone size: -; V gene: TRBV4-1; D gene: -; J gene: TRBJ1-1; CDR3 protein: CASSKDGTLNTEAFF; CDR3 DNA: TGCGCCAGCAGCAAAGACGGGACACTGAACACTGAAGCTTTCTTT
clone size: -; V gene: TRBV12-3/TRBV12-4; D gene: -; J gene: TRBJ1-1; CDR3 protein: CASRPGVLTEAFF; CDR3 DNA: TGTGCCAGCCGCCCGGGGGTTCTTACTGAAGCTTTCTTT
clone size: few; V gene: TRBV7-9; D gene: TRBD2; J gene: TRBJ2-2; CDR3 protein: CASRRSGGNTGELFF; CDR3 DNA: TGTGCCAGCAGACGTAGCGGGGGGAACACCGGGGAGCTGTTTTTT
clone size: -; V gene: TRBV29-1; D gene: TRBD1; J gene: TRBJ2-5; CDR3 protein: CSATPGPGGGETQYF; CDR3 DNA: TGCAGCGCCACCCCGGGGCCAGGGGGCGGAGAGACCCAGTACTTC
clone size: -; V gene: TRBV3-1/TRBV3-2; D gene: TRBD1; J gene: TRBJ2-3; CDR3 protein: CASSTPRQGDTQYF; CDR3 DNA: TGTGCCAGCAGCACACCCAGACAGGGAGATACGCAGTATTTT
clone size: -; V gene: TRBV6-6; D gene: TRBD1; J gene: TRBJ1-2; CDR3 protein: CASSSGQTGAYGYTF; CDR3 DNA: TGTGCCAGCAGTTCTGGTCAAACAGGGGCTTATGGCTACACCTTC
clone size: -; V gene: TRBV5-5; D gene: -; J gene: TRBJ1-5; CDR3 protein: CASTPEGDNQPQHF; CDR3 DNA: TGTGCCAGCACCCCCGAGGGGGACAATCAGCCCCAGCATTTT
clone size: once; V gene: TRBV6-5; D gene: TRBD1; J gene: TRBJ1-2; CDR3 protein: CASRRTGYEGYTF; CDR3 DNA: TGTGCCAGCAGGCGGACAGGGTACGAGGGCTACACCTTC
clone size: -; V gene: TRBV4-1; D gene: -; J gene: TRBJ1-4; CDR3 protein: CASSQTPTGLNEKLFF; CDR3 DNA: TGCGCCAGCAGCCAAACCCCGACAGGACTTAATGAAAAACTGTTTTTT
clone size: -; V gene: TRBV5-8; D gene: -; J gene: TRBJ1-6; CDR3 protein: CASSLLGRQNNSPLHF; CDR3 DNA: TGTGCCAGCAGCTTGTTGGGGCGACAAAACAATTCACCCCTCCACTTT
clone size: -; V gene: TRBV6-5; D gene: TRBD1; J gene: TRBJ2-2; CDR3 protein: CASKRQGGRTGELFF; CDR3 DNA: TGTGCCAGCAAAAGACAGGGGGGTAGAACCGGGGAGCTGTTTTTT
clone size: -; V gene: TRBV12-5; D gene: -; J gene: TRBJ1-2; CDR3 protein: CASGFPPDGYTF; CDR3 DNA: TGTGCTAGTGGTTTCCCGCCAGATGGCTACACCTTC
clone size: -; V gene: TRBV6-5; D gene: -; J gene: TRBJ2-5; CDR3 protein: CASRTEGIGTQYF; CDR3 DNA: TGTGCCAGCCGGACGGAGGGAATTGGGACCCAGTACTTC
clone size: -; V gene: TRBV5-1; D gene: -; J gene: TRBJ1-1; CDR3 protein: CASSAETDLRTEAFF; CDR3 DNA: TGCGCCAGCAGCGCAGAGACCGACCTCAGGACTGAAGCTTTCTTT
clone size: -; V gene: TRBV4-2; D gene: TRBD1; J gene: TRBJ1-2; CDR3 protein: CASSQEDRGNYGYTF; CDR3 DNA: TGTGCCAGCAGCCAAGAAGACAGGGGCAACTATGGCTACACCTTC
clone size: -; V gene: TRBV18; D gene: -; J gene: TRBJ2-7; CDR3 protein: CASSSGTSEQYF; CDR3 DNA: TGTGCCAGCTCATCCGGGACATCCGAGCAGTACTTC
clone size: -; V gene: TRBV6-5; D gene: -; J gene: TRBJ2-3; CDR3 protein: CASSYGAGDTDTQYF; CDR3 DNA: TGTGCCAGCAGTTACGGGGCAGGGGACACAGATACGCAGTATTTT